A selection of T cell receptor beta chains follows, all from one sample in a study of cytomegalovirus exposure and HLA in healthy donors. Produced via immunoSEQ multiplex PCR; TCRdb's table is partial and in-frame only. Of more than 150,000 clones listed, roughly four fifths were seen once; the top ten hold around 1.7%. The sample consisted of PBMCs. These receptor sequences come from a man in his fifties in good health and CMV-seronegative. The CDR3 runs from the conserved cysteine through the conserved F or W. Fields, in order: D gene, J gene, clone size, V gene, CDR3 protein, CDR3 DNA. A D gene is named only where the DNA matches it firmly. Size values are once, few and many counts, or a class for expanded clones, and some rows have none.

D gene: TRBD2; J gene: TRBJ2-1; clone size: NA; V gene: TRBV7-2; CDR3 protein: CASSPYSGTTYNEQFF; CDR3 DNA: TGTGCCAGCAGCCCCTACTCCGGGACTACTTACAATGAGCAGTTCTTC
D gene: TRBD2; J gene: TRBJ2-7; clone size: NA; V gene: TRBV29-1; CDR3 protein: CSAGGQDHLEQYF; CDR3 DNA: TGCAGCGCGGGGGGGCAGGACCACCTCGAGCAGTACTTC
D gene: NA; J gene: TRBJ2-7; clone size: once; V gene: TRBV6-6; CDR3 protein: CASSYSGSRGPYEQYF; CDR3 DNA: TGTGCCAGCAGTTACTCGGGAAGCAGGGGCCCCTACGAGCAGTACTTC
D gene: TRBD1; J gene: TRBJ2-3; clone size: NA; V gene: TRBV7-6; CDR3 protein: CASSSLGQEDTQYF; CDR3 DNA: TGTGCCAGCAGTTCGTTAGGACAGGAGGATACGCAGTATTTT
D gene: TRBD2; J gene: TRBJ2-2; clone size: NA; V gene: TRBV5-4; CDR3 protein: CASSRGGVNTGELFF; CDR3 DNA: TGTGCCAGCAGCCGCGGGGGGGTAAACACCGGGGAGCTGTTTTTT
D gene: NA; J gene: TRBJ2-5; clone size: NA; V gene: TRBV2; CDR3 protein: CASRKYQGIQETQYF; CDR3 DNA: TGTGCCAGCAGGAAATACCAGGGTATCCAAGAGACCCAGTACTTC
D gene: NA; J gene: TRBJ1-6; clone size: NA; V gene: TRBV27; CDR3 protein: CASSLTGISYNSPLHF; CDR3 DNA: TGTGCCAGCAGTCTCACAGGGATCTCCTATAATTCACCCCTCCACTTT
D gene: TRBD1; J gene: TRBJ1-4; clone size: once; V gene: TRBV2; CDR3 protein: CASKKQGGNEKLFF; CDR3 DNA: TGTGCCAGCAAAAAACAGGGGGGTAATGAAAAACTGTTTTTT
D gene: TRBD1; J gene: TRBJ1-1; clone size: NA; V gene: TRBV19; CDR3 protein: CASRRGDRGPNTEAFF; CDR3 DNA: TGTGCCAGTAGGCGGGGGGACAGGGGGCCAAACACTGAAGCTTTCTTT
D gene: NA; J gene: TRBJ2-5; clone size: NA; V gene: TRBV9; CDR3 protein: CASSVNSGVYQETQYF; CDR3 DNA: TGTGCCAGCAGCGTAAATAGCGGTGTGTACCAAGAGACCCAGTACTTC